The rows below give T cell receptor beta chains drawn from one sample of a study of human T cells and chemical hapten exposure. Each CDR3 protein is one row after TCRdb ran MiXCR on the RACE reads. The sample consists of more than 300,000 distinct CDR3 sequences, less than 6.5% of them appearing once. The sample here was whole blood, taken in connection with sensitization to the hapten diphenylcyclopropenone (DPC). The receptors originated from a woman in her forties or fifties with alopecia areata. Some clones in this sample may be carry-over from other donors' samples. Both conserved end residues are part of each CDR3. D genes are given only for firm matches. Clone sizes are given selectively: once, few, many, or a class where the clone is expanded.

j_call	v_call	d_call	clone_size	cdr3_aa	cdr3_nt
TRBJ2-7	TRBV6-2/TRBV6-3	-	few	CASSNQRDLAYEQYF	TGTGCCAGCAGTAACCAACGGGACCTGGCGTACGAGCAGTACTTC
TRBJ1-2	TRBV12-3/TRBV12-4	TRBD1	few	CASSQTGTGGRYGYTF	TGTGCCAGCAGTCAAACCGGGACAGGGGGCAGGTATGGCTACACCTTC
TRBJ2-1	TRBV5-6	-	many	CASSFPPGSQRGQFF	TGTGCCAGCAGCTTTCCTCCGGGATCCCAACGGGGGCAGTTCTTC
TRBJ2-7	TRBV12-3/TRBV12-4	TRBD1	few	CASSQQGDEQYF	TGTGCCAGCAGTCAACAGGGGGACGAGCAGTACTTC
TRBJ2-7	TRBV6-2/TRBV6-3	TRBD2	few	CASILAGGLSYEQYF	TGTGCCAGCATTCTAGCGGGAGGACTCTCCTACGAGCAGTACTTC
TRBJ2-7	TRBV6-5	-	many	CASSYSNREYEQYF	TGTGCCAGCAGTTACTCGAACAGGGAGTACGAGCAGTACTTC
TRBJ2-7	TRBV7-9	-	few	CASSLAGTNYEQYF	TGTGCCAGCAGCTTAGCTGGCACCAACTACGAGCAGTACTTC
TRBJ1-5	TRBV4-2	-	-	CASSQSGLNQPQHF	TGTGCCAGCAGCCAATCGGGTCTCAATCAGCCCCAGCATTTT
TRBJ2-1	TRBV7-2	TRBD1	-	CASSLAMDRGHYNEQFF	TGTGCCAGCAGCTTAGCGATGGACAGGGGACACTACAATGAGCAGTTCTTC
TRBJ2-3	TRBV20-1	-	many	CSARVGLSTDTQYF	TGCAGTGCTAGAGTGGGCCTCTCCACAGATACGCAGTATTTT
TRBJ2-3	TRBV5-1	TRBD2	many	CASSLERTSGGTDTQYF	TGCGCCAGCAGCTTGGAAAGGACTAGCGGAGGCACAGATACGCAGTATTTT
TRBJ1-1	TRBV6-6	-	many	CASSYGRGRGNTEAFF	TGTGCCAGCAGTTACGGTCGCGGCAGGGGTAACACTGAAGCTTTCTTT
TRBJ2-3	TRBV7-2	-	many	CASSLAGTLPRTDTQYF	TGTGCCAGCAGCTTAGCCGGGACTCTCCCGCGCACAGATACGCAGTATTTT
TRBJ1-2	TRBV6-2/TRBV6-3	-	-	CASNNPGVTNYGYTF	TGTGCCAGCAACAACCCCGGGGTGACTAACTATGGCTACACCTTC
TRBJ2-1	TRBV5-4	-	few	CASSSSLLSYNEQFF	TGTGCCAGCAGCTCCTCTCTATTATCCTACAATGAGCAGTTCTTC
TRBJ2-7	TRBV3-1	-	few	CASSEGRYEQYF	TGTGCCAGCAGCGAAGGACGCTACGAGCAGTACTTC
TRBJ2-1	TRBV12-3/TRBV12-4	-	many	CASSFKNEQFF	TGTGCCAGCAGTTTTAAAAATGAGCAGTTCTTC
TRBJ2-6	TRBV5-6	TRBD1	few	CASSPTFGTGFGANVLTF	TGTGCCAGCAGCCCTACATTCGGGACAGGGTTTGGGGCCAACGTCCTGACTTTC
TRBJ2-7	TRBV18	TRBD1	many	CASSPDYRGPFLEQYF	TGTGCCAGCTCACCAGACTACAGGGGGCCGTTTCTCGAGCAGTACTTC
TRBJ2-3	TRBV19	TRBD1	few	CASSMFNADRGHTDTQYF	TGTGCCAGTAGTATGTTCAACGCGGACAGGGGGCACACAGATACGCAGTATTTT
TRBJ1-1	TRBV2	-	-	CASSESRQGNTEAFF	TGTGCCAGCAGTGAATCCCGGCAGGGGAACACTGAAGCTTTCTTT
TRBJ1-6	TRBV11-2	-	many	CASSLESSYNSPLHF	TGTGCCAGCAGCTTAGAAAGCTCCTATAATTCACCCCTCCACTTT
TRBJ1-1	TRBV4-3	TRBD1	many	CASSLTGVEAFF	TGCGCCAGCAGCCTTACAGGGGTCGAAGCTTTCTTT
TRBJ1-1	TRBV7-2	-	many	CASSPGRSSTEAFF	TGTGCCAGCAGCCCGGGACGGTCGTCCACTGAAGCTTTCTTT
TRBJ2-7	TRBV10-3	TRBD1	few	CATTGTAYEQYF	TGTGCCACAACCGGGACAGCCTACGAGCAGTACTTC
TRBJ2-3	TRBV5-6	TRBD1	many	CASIYRGWVTDTQYF	TGTGCCAGCATCTACAGGGGATGGGTCACAGATACGCAGTATTTT
TRBJ2-5	TRBV12-3/TRBV12-4	-	many	CASSANRSQETQYF	TGTGCCAGCAGTGCCAACAGGAGCCAAGAGACCCAGTACTTC
TRBJ2-1	TRBV5-1	TRBD2	few	CASSFGPSGGVNEQFF	TGCGCCAGCAGCTTCGGGCCTAGCGGGGGGGTAAATGAGCAGTTCTTC
TRBJ1-4	TRBV4-1	-	-	CASSQNGGTGLNEKLFF	TGCGCCAGCAGCCAAAATGGGGGAACAGGGCTTAATGAAAAACTGTTTTTT
TRBJ1-1	TRBV2	-	-	CASSEGITDEAFF	TGTGCCAGCAGTGAAGGTATAACAGATGAAGCTTTCTTT
TRBJ1-2	TRBV12-3/TRBV12-4	-	-	CASSSSPLTGYGYTF	TGTGCCAGCAGTTCGTCGCCGTTGACAGGCTATGGCTACACCTTC
TRBJ1-3	TRBV29-1	-	few	CSVSSGNTIYF	TGCAGCGTCTCCTCTGGAAACACCATATATTTT
TRBJ2-1	TRBV12-3/TRBV12-4	-	many	CASSTGPGHEQFF	TGTGCCAGCAGCACGGGTCCGGGCCATGAGCAGTTCTTC
TRBJ1-2	TRBV20-1	TRBD1	many	CSAKGQGVLPLYGYTF	TGCAGTGCTAAGGGACAGGGGGTTCTTCCCCTCTATGGCTACACCTTC
TRBJ1-1	TRBV7-8	TRBD1	many	CASSLGTGVLAEAFF	TGTGCCAGCAGCTTAGGGACAGGGGTTCTTGCTGAAGCTTTCTTT
TRBJ2-3	TRBV28	-	many	CASSLEGLGTDTQYF	TGTGCCAGCAGTTTAGAGGGGTTGGGCACAGATACGCAGTATTTT
TRBJ1-2	TRBV20-1	TRBD1	many	CSAGARWGTGGPGGTF	TGCAGTGCTGGGGCCAGATGGGGGACAGGCGGCCCCGGGGGCACCTTC
TRBJ1-3	TRBV12-3/TRBV12-4	-	few	CASSLGQFEGNTIYF	TGTGCCAGCAGTTTAGGGCAGTTCGAGGGAAACACCATATATTTT
TRBJ1-1	TRBV9	-	few	CASSPTADPEAFF	TGTGCCAGCAGCCCAACAGCGGACCCTGAAGCTTTCTTT
TRBJ2-1	TRBV20-1	-	many	CSVLTRGVNNEQFF	TGCAGTGTCCTGACGCGCGGGGTTAACAATGAGCAGTTCTTC
TRBJ2-7	TRBV13	-	-	CASSHDTLEQYF	TGTGCCAGCAGCCACGACACGCTCGAGCAGTACTTC
TRBJ2-5	TRBV18	TRBD1	many	CASSPPDRGGETQYF	TGTGCCAGCTCACCACCGGACAGGGGTGGAGAGACCCAGTACTTC
TRBJ2-1	TRBV12-3/TRBV12-4	TRBD2	many	CASSYSLAGSNEQFF	TGTGCCAGCAGTTACTCGCTAGCGGGGTCGAATGAGCAGTTCTTC
TRBJ1-6	TRBV9	-	few	CASSRDGRYNSPLHF	TGTGCCAGCAGTCGCGACGGACGGTATAATTCACCCCTCCACTTT
TRBJ2-2	TRBV28	-	many	CASSSGWDGELFF	TGTGCCAGCAGTTCAGGGTGGGACGGGGAGCTGTTTTTT
TRBJ1-1	TRBV18	-	-	CASSRQGRQNTEAFF	TGTGCCAGCTCCCGGCAGGGGAGACAGAACACTGAAGCTTTCTTT
TRBJ2-3	TRBV27	TRBD2	-	CASSMGLAGGRDTQYF	TGTGCCAGCAGTATGGGACTAGCGGGAGGGAGAGATACGCAGTATTTT
TRBJ2-3	TRBV2	TRBD2	many	CASSQLARADTQYF	TGTGCCAGCAGCCAACTAGCGCGAGCAGATACGCAGTATTTT
TRBJ1-6	TRBV3-1	TRBD1	-	CASSQGTGDSPLHF	TGTGCCAGCAGCCAAGGGACAGGGGATTCACCCCTCCACTTT
TRBJ1-1	TRBV9	TRBD1	many	CASNAGGMNTEAFF	TGTGCCAGCAACGCAGGGGGGATGAACACTGAAGCTTTCTTT
TRBJ2-7	TRBV6-5	TRBD1	few	CASSTGQGAMYEQYF	TGTGCCAGCAGTACTGGACAGGGGGCCATGTACGAGCAGTACTTC
TRBJ2-2	TRBV29-1	-	-	CSVRDVNTGELFF	TGCAGCGTGAGGGACGTGAACACCGGGGAGCTGTTTTTT
TRBJ2-2	TRBV6-1	-	-	CATLGNTGELFF	TGTGCCACCCTCGGGAACACCGGGGAGCTGTTTTTT
TRBJ1-5	TRBV6-6	-	few	CASSYFRVDSNQPQHF	TGTGCCAGCAGTTACTTCAGGGTCGATAGCAATCAGCCCCAGCATTTT
TRBJ2-7	TRBV20-1	-	many	CSARDKSGTTYEQYF	TGCAGTGCTAGAGATAAGAGTGGGACCACATACGAGCAGTACTTC